This is a list of T cell receptor beta chains from one sample in a study of cytomegalovirus exposure and HLA in healthy donors. Sequencing was performed with immunoSEQ multiplex PCR; in TCRdb, only in-frame clones are kept and a portion is missing. Of some 140,000 clones listed, 70% to 85% are singletons. Sequencing was done on a sample of PBMCs. Receptors originate from a woman aged 50 to 65 in good health and CMV-seropositive. Each CDR3 is given with its conserved first and last residue. The order of the fields is V gene, CDR3 length, J gene, clone size, D gene, CDR3 protein, CDR3 DNA. D genes are given only for firm matches. The size field is filled for only some rows; it gives once, few, many or a size class.

>TRBV6-5|14|TRBJ1-4|NA|NA
CASSYSGGEEKLFF
TGTGCCAGCAGTTACTCCGGGGGGGAGGAAAAACTGTTTTTT
>TRBV6-1|15|TRBJ1-4|NA|TRBD1
CASSFSTGAIEKLFF
TGTGCCAGCAGTTTTTCGACAGGGGCCATAGAAAAACTGTTTTTT
>TRBV9|14|TRBJ2-5|NA|NA
CASSATSGVETQYF
TGTGCCAGCAGCGCTACTAGTGGGGTAGAGACCCAGTACTTC
>TRBV30|14|TRBJ1-5|NA|NA
CAWSRSLSNQPQHF
TGTGCCTGGAGTCGGAGCCTTAGCAATCAGCCCCAGCATTTT
>TRBV30|15|TRBJ1-3|once|NA
CAWIPGRGSGNTIYF
TGTGCCTGGATACCGGGCAGGGGCTCTGGAAACACCATATATTTT
>TRBV11-1|15|TRBJ2-7|NA|NA
CASSLRQGPSYEQYF
TGTGCCAGCAGCTTGAGGCAGGGGCCTTCCTACGAGCAGTACTTC
>TRBV29-1|13|TRBJ1-1|NA|NA
CSVSGPLNTEAFF
TGCAGCGTTTCGGGTCCCTTGAACACTGAAGCTTTCTTT
>TRBV7-9|17|TRBJ2-2|once|TRBD2
CASSHLADLLVGGELFF
TGTGCCAGCAGCCATCTAGCGGATCTTCTGGTAGGCGGGGAGCTGTTTTTT
>TRBV7-2|17|TRBJ2-5|NA|NA
CASSYLSTGGLQETQYF
TGTGCCAGCAGCTACTTATCGACAGGAGGTCTCCAAGAGACCCAGTACTTC
>TRBV2|14|TRBJ1-4|NA|NA
CASSDPRTNEKLFF
TGTGCCAGCAGTGATCCCAGGACTAATGAAAAACTGTTTTTT
>TRBV6-1|14|TRBJ1-2|NA|TRBD1
CASSADRGVGGYTF
TGTGCCAGCAGTGCAGACAGGGGAGTTGGTGGCTACACCTTC
>TRBV5-1|15|TRBJ2-7|NA|TRBD1
CASSPAAGGDYEQYF
TGCGCCAGCAGCCCGGCGGCAGGGGGTGACTACGAGCAGTACTTC
>TRBV5-1|15|TRBJ2-3|few|NA
CASSPSQGSTDTQYF
TGCGCCAGCAGCCCGAGTCAGGGATCGACAGATACGCAGTATTTT
>TRBV28|12|TRBJ1-3|NA|NA
CASSSGGNTIYF
TGTGCCAGCAGTTCAGGGGGAAACACCATATATTTT
>TRBV5-1|16|TRBJ1-2|NA|NA
CASSPSTEGLDYGYTF
TGCGCCAGCAGCCCCTCGACAGAAGGTTTGGACTATGGCTACACCTTC
>TRBV7-3|13|TRBJ1-2|few|NA
CASSLRQASGYTF
TGTGCCAGCAGCTTAAGGCAGGCGAGTGGCTACACCTTC
>TRBV10-3|14|TRBJ1-4|few|NA
CAIAREGTNEKLFF
TGTGCCATCGCCAGGGAGGGAACTAATGAAAAACTGTTTTTT
>TRBV5-1|16|TRBJ2-5|NA|TRBD1
CASSLRDRGYQETQYF
TGCGCCAGCAGCCTTAGGGACAGGGGGTACCAAGAGACCCAGTACTTC
>TRBV5-1|14|TRBJ1-4|few|TRBD1
CASSTRTGNEKLFF
TGCGCCAGCAGCACCCGGACAGGGAATGAAAAACTGTTTTTT
>TRBV7-2|14|TRBJ1-5|NA|NA
CASSLTQGNQPQHF
TGTGCCAGCAGCTTAACCCAGGGGAATCAGCCCCAGCATTTT
>TRBV7-3|13|TRBJ1-1|few|NA
CASSLMGGAEAFF
TGTGCCAGCAGCTTAATGGGAGGCGCTGAAGCTTTCTTT
>TRBV11-2|16|TRBJ1-4|once|NA
CASSLVPRGDNEKLFF
TGTGCCAGCAGCTTAGTACCCAGGGGAGATAATGAAAAACTGTTTTTT
>TRBV7-8|16|TRBJ1-6|NA|TRBD1
CASSLDWRTGNSPLHF
TGTGCCAGCAGCTTAGATTGGAGGACAGGGAATTCACCCCTCCACTTT
>TRBV9|14|TRBJ1-5|once|NA
CASSVEGERQPQHF
TGTGCCAGCAGCGTAGAGGGGGAGAGACAGCCCCAGCATTTT
>TRBV18|17|TRBJ1-1|NA|NA
CASSRRAWRDENTEAFF
TGTGCCAGCTCACGTAGAGCATGGAGGGATGAGAACACTGAAGCTTTCTTT
>TRBV30|15|TRBJ1-6|NA|TRBD1
CAWRYRDRLNSALHF
TGTGCCTGGAGATATCGGGACAGACTAAATTCAGCCCTCCACTTT
>TRBV7-9|14|TRBJ2-5|NA|NA
CASNSGAQGETQYF
TGTGCCAGCAACTCTGGGGCCCAAGGAGAGACCCAGTACTTC
>TRBV19|17|TRBJ2-7|NA|TRBD2
CASTAGLSSGTPYEQYF
TGTGCCAGTACGGCCGGGTTGAGTAGCGGGACGCCATACGAGCAGTACTTC
>TRBV28|18|TRBJ2-5|NA|TRBD1
CASSTSLTSGTGEETQYF
TGTGCCAGCAGCACTAGCCTTACCTCTGGGACAGGGGAAGAGACCCAGTACTTC
>TRBV4-1|14|TRBJ1-3|once|TRBD1
CASSQGDRANTIYF
TGCGCCAGCAGCCAAGGTGACAGGGCCAACACCATATATTTT
>TRBV28|14|TRBJ2-1|NA|NA
CASSSRTLYHEQFF
TGTGCCAGCAGTTCTCGGACACTCTACCATGAGCAGTTCTTC
>TRBV2|11|TRBJ1-1|NA|NA
CASTMNTEAFF
TGTGCCAGCACCATGAACACTGAAGCTTTCTTT
>TRBV28|14|TRBJ1-1|few|NA
CASRGFRAGDVAFF
TGTGCCAGCAGGGGATTCCGCGCGGGCGACGTAGCTTTCTTT